These 23 T cell receptor beta chains share one sample of origin, sequenced in a study of human T cells and chemical hapten exposure. As to time point: patch test 1, 2 weeks after DPC sensitization. Indicated treatment: therapeutic diphenylcyclopropenone sensitization with weekly scalp DPC. TCRdb re-called the RACE reads through MiXCR, storing one row per CDR3 protein. The top ten hold approximately 8% of the sample, which has approximately 340,000 distinct CDR3 sequences, approximately 6.3% seen once. Here the sequenced sample was whole blood, taken in connection with sensitization to the hapten diphenylcyclopropenone (DPC). These receptors were obtained from a woman younger than 30 with alopecia areata. Some clones in this sample may be carry-over from other donors' samples.

This clonotype was detected a few times. This chain joins TRBV7-9 and TRBJ1-2; a possible D gene is TRBD1 (5 bases). This CDR3 is built from 12 residues. The V gene's germline CDR1 is SEHNR and CDR2 FQNEAQ (reference sequence). V was cut by 11 bases and J by 3 bases, with 13 bases left in between. This CDR3 reads CAFIGGDYGYTF. The CDR3 DNA follows: TGTGCCTTTATCGGGGGGGACTATGGCTACACCTTC.

This clonotype was found a few times. The chain uses TRBV6-1 and TRBJ2-1, with 13 bases that match TRBD2. CDR3 length: 20 residues. V trimming: 8 bases; J trimming: 0 bases; junction bases outside the gene matches: 16. Per germline, CDR1 MNHNS and CDR2 SASEGT. DNA for the CDR3: TGTGCCAGCCCACCAGACAAGACTAGCGGGGGGATTAGCTCCTACAATGAGCAGTTCTTC. Translation: CASPPDKTSGGISSYNEQFF.

The CDR3: CAISGQSRYGYTF. The DNA of the CDR3 is TGTGCCATCAGTGGGCAGTCGCGCTATGGCTACACCTTC. The chain carries TRBV10-3 and TRBJ1-2, with D uncertain. Trimming stripped 4 bases from V and 4 bases from J, with 10 bases between. This CDR3 has 13 residues. The germline CDR1 and CDR2 sequences are ENHRY and SYGVKD.

This rearrangement joins TRBV7-9 to TRBJ1-5, with 7 nucleotides matching TRBD1. The J segment lost 4 bases and the V segment lost 10 bases, leaving 13 bases of the junction unmatched. This CDR3 comprises 15 residues. Germline values: CDR1 SEHNR, CDR2 FQNEAQ (reference sequence). The CDR3 nucleotides are TGTGCCACGGGAGGGGGCCCGGGATGGAATCAGCCCCAGCATTTT. Protein sequence: CATGGGPGWNQPQHF. The full variable domain, rest sourced from reference TRBV7-9 and TRBJ1-5, is DTGVSQNPRHKITKRGQNVTFRCDPISEHNRLYWYRQTLGQGPEFLTYFQNEAQLEKSRLLSDRFSAERPKGSFSTLEIQRTEQGDSAMYLCATGGGPGWNQPQHFGDGTRLSIL.

Many counts were recorded for this clonotype. The chain recombines TRBV7-2 with TRBJ2-5; the D gene is possibly TRBD1 (5 bases). CDR3 length: 14 amino acids. CDR1 and CDR2 (germline): SGHTA, FQGNSA. V was cut by 2 bases and J by 1 base, with 8 bases left in between. CDR3 region: CASSLRQSQETQYF. The CDR3 region has the DNA TGTGCCAGCAGCTTAAGACAGAGCCAAGAGACCCAGTACTTC.

V is TRBV3-1 and J is TRBJ2-1; 7 bases fit TRBD2. The CDR3 spans 14 residues. The germline V gene has CDR1 LGHDT and CDR2 YNNKEL (reference sequence). V gave up 3 bases and J gave up 7 bases; unmatched junction bases: 6. CDR3 in amino acids: CASSHRAGDNEQFF. The CDR3 region has the DNA TGTGCCAGCAGCCATAGGGCGGGGGATAATGAGCAGTTCTTC.

The chain carries TRBV9 and TRBJ2-6; 8 bases line up with TRBD1. The CDR3 length is 18 residues. Looked up from germline, CDR1 is SGDLS and CDR2 is YYNGEE. The V and J ends lost 0 bases and 5 bases, in that order; junction bases with no gene match: 10. The CDR3 is CASSVETPGQGWANVLTF. CDR3 DNA sequence: TGTGCCAGCAGCGTAGAGACCCCCGGACAGGGCTGGGCCAACGTCCTGACTTTC.

The sample holds a few counts of this clonotype. The CDR3 protein is CASSLSGGQVVAFF. CDR3 nucleotide sequence: TGTGCCAGCAGTTTATCGGGAGGCCAGGTAGTAGCTTTCTTT. J is TRBJ1-1 and V is TRBV12-3 or TRBV12-4; D uncertain. CDR3 length: 14 residues. The V end lost 2 bases, the J end lost 10 bases, and 17 bases lay between the germline ends.

The chain couples TRBV6-2 or TRBV6-3 to TRBJ1-6; D call uncertain. CDR3 length equals 12 residues. The germline gives CDR1 MNHEY, CDR2 SVGEGT. V was trimmed by 4 bases and J by 9 bases, leaving 7 bases between them. CDR3 nucleotide sequence: TGTGCCAGCAGTTCCGCCGGTTCACCCCTCCACTTT. Its translation: CASSSAGSPLHF.

This clonotype has a handful of counts. J is TRBJ2-5 and V is TRBV6-6, with D possibly matching TRBD1 (6 bases). This CDR3 is 15 amino acids long. The germline V and J ends were trimmed by 5 bases and 1 base, with 14 bases remaining between them. Germline CDR1 and CDR2: MNHNY and SVGAGI (reference sequence). The CDR3: CASSQTGGGQETQYF. CDR3 sequence (DNA): TGTGCCAGCAGTCAGACAGGTGGGGGCCAAGAGACCCAGTACTTC.

Judged by abundance, this clonotype is medium-sized. The chain couples TRBV12-3 or TRBV12-4 to TRBJ2-7; TRBD1 matches 9 bases. J gave up 5 bases and V 5 bases, and 7 bases lay outside the gene matches. The CDR3 runs 14 residues. As DNA, the CDR3 is TGTGCCAGCAGTCCGGGACAGGGTAGAAACGAGCAGTACTTC. Translated: CASSPGQGRNEQYF.

The CDR3 loop reads CASSSRTGKLFF. CDR3 DNA sequence: TGTGCCAGCAGCTCGAGAACAGGAAAACTGTTTTTT. The chain combines TRBV7-9 with TRBJ1-4, with D perhaps TRBD1 (5 bases). V was cut by 4 bases and J by 10 bases, with 10 bases left in between. The CDR3 extends over 12 amino acids. From germline, CDR1 is SEHNR and CDR2 FQNEAQ (reference sequence).

This clonotype was picked up many times. The genes are TRBV6-5 and TRBJ1-1, with TRBD1 matching over 8 bases. This CDR3 contains 16 residues. Germline CDR1 is MNHEY and CDR2 is SVGAGI. Trimming at V came to 6 bases and at J to 6 bases, leaving 15 bases not matched to a gene. The CDR3 sequence is CASRMRTGTASSEAFF. The CDR3 DNA follows: TGTGCCAGCAGGATGCGGACAGGGACAGCAAGCTCTGAAGCTTTCTTT.

The chain carries TRBV4-3 and TRBJ1-1; 10 bases fit TRBD1. Germline loops: CDR1 LGHNA, CDR2 YSLEER. The CDR3 spans 14 residues. The V segment lost 3 bases and the J segment 10 bases; nucleotides outside the gene matches: 8. The CDR3 here is CASSHGTGVGGAFF. In nucleotides, the CDR3 is TGCGCCAGCAGCCACGGGACAGGGGTCGGGGGAGCTTTCTTT.

At least ten counts were recorded for this clonotype. The chain employs TRBV28 and TRBJ2-5; 9 bases align to TRBD2. V was pared by 7 bases and J by 1 base, with 10 bases of the junction left unmatched. CDR1 and CDR2 from the germline V gene are MDHEN and SYDVKM. CDR3 size: 16 residues. DNA for the CDR3: TGTGCCAGCACCCGAGAGGCGGGGGGGCTCCAAGAGACCCAGTACTTC. Amino acid sequence: CASTREAGGLQETQYF.

This sequence joins TRBV19 and TRBJ2-1; D is perhaps TRBD1 (5 bases). CDR3 length: 14 residues. Trimming removed 7 bases at V and 8 bases at J, with 18 bases between. CDR1 and CDR2 from the germline V gene are LNHDA and SQIVND (reference sequence). In DNA form, the CDR3 reads TGTGCCAGTAAGGTTACAGGTGCGTTGGATGAGCAGTTCTTC. Protein sequence: CASKVTGALDEQFF.

This clonotype has only a few counts. The chain combines TRBV6-6 with TRBJ2-5; unclear D gene. CDR3 length: 15 residues. The germline CDR1 and CDR2 sequences are MNHNY and SVGAGI (reference sequence). The germline V and J ends were trimmed by 0 bases and 4 bases, with 12 bases remaining between them. CDR3 nucleotide sequence: TGTGCCAGCAGTTACTCTTTTGCCCCGGGAGAGACCCAGTACTTC. The encoded protein is CASSYSFAPGETQYF.

The chain uses TRBV20-1 and TRBJ2-7, with a tentative D call TRBD1 (5 bases). Germline V gene sequence: CDR1 DFQATT, CDR2 SNEGSKA (reference sequence). The CDR3 sequence is 15 residues long. V was trimmed by 8 bases and J by 1 base, leaving 21 bases between them. The CDR3 bases are TGCAGTCTGCACAGGCCCCACGTCTTATCCTACGAGCAGTACTTC. Amino acids: CSLHRPHVLSYEQYF.

This clonotype appeared a few times. The chain recombines TRBV29-1 with TRBJ2-3, with TRBD2 as a possible D gene (5 bases). Germline lookup yields CDR1 SQVTM and CDR2 ANQGSEA. The V and J ends lost 5 bases and 1 base respectively, with 13 bases between them. CDR3 length: 14 amino acids. Written as DNA, the CDR3 is TGCAGCGTTTTCGGGGTAGAGGGCACAGATACGCAGTATTTT. As protein: CSVFGVEGTDTQYF.

The chain has TRBV12-3 or TRBV12-4 and TRBJ2-7, with 10 bases lining up with TRBD1. The ends lost 6 bases at V and 2 bases at J; junction bases unmatched: 7. This CDR3 region has 15 residues. The CDR3 sequence: CASRESGTGAYEQYF. The CDR3 DNA sequence: TGTGCCAGCAGGGAATCCGGGACAGGGGCCTACGAGCAGTACTTC.

V and J are TRBV5-1 and TRBJ2-2; unclear D gene. The CDR3 is 15 residues long. The germline gives CDR1 SGHRS, CDR2 YFSETQ. The V end was cut by 4 bases, the J end by 6 bases, with 16 bases between. CDR3 loop: CASSPLKGPAGELFF. The CDR3, as DNA: TGCGCCAGCAGCCCTTTAAAGGGCCCCGCCGGGGAGCTGTTTTTT.

This clonotype was recorded a few times. The genes are TRBV29-1 and TRBJ2-1; D is tentatively TRBD1 or TRBD2 (5 bases each). Germline CDR1 SQVTM, CDR2 ANQGSEA. The V gene lost 4 bases and the J gene lost 8 bases, with 18 bases spanning the gap. CDR3 size: 14 residues. The CDR3 protein is CSVAGPKGVDEQFF. For the CDR3, the DNA is TGCAGCGTTGCAGGGCCAAAGGGAGTCGATGAGCAGTTCTTC.

This chain joins TRBV7-9 and TRBJ2-3; D not resolved. This CDR3 has 17 residues. CDR1 is SEHNR and CDR2 is FQNEAQ in the germline V gene (reference sequence). Deletions cut 6 bases from V and 2 bases from J, with 21 bases between. The CDR3 region is CASRPPPRAPPTDTQYF. The DNA for the CDR3 is TGTGCCAGCAGACCCCCCCCAAGGGCGCCCCCCACAGATACGCAGTATTTT.